This T cell receptor beta chain was recorded in a study of blood T cell repertoires in COVID-19. The V gene end was trimmed by 3 bases and the J gene end by 4 bases; junction bases not matched to a gene: 8. Germline V gives CDR1 MNHNS, CDR2 SASEGT. This CDR3 is 16 amino acids long. Profiling relied on immunoSEQ multiplex PCR, and the TCRdb table lists in-frame clones only, not all of them. Of 150,000 to 200,000 clones listed, 89% are singletons. The sample comprised PBMCs or T cells enriched from blood (not recorded which). The J gene is TRBJ2-5, the V gene TRBV6-1; 10 bases map to TRBD2. The receptor was isolated from a woman under 30 who had recovered from COVID-19. The CDR3 loop reads CASSDASGRVGETQYF. CDR3 coding DNA: TGTGCCAGCAGTGATGCTAGCGGGAGAGTCGGAGAGACCCAGTACTTC.